Described below is a single T cell receptor beta chain sequence and its context. As yet, its antigen is unknown. This specimen includes other DNA sequences encoding the same CDR3. The V segment lost 5 bases and the J segment 2 bases; nucleotides outside the gene matches: 8. This CDR3 spans 15 amino acids. CDR1 is MNHEY, CDR2 SMNVEV, per germline (reference sequence). This entry is derived from a study of cytomegalovirus exposure and HLA in healthy donors. Whole-study findings and limits: Some highly shared sequence variants likely arose as a pipeline artifact. A classifier reportedly called cytomegalovirus status with high sensitivity and specificity. Some V segments (TRBV6-2 and TRBV6-3 among them) were excluded as indistinguishable.

Primers included in the PCR were 60 Vbeta and 13 Jbeta primers. This table comes from immunoSEQ multiplex PCR, and its TCRdb copy is limited to in-frame clones, with some not included. Of roughly 200,000 clones listed, approximately 86% are singletons. The donors (healthy individuals) were bone marrow donors. This TCR was recovered from a woman in her 30s in good health and CMV-seronegative. The sequenced sample consisted of PBMCs. The chain employs TRBV27 and TRBJ2-7; 8 positions match TRBD2. The DNA of the CDR3 is TGTGCCAGCAGTCCCCGAGGTAGCGGGGCCTACGAGCAGTACTTC. The encoded protein is CASSPRGSGAYEQYF.